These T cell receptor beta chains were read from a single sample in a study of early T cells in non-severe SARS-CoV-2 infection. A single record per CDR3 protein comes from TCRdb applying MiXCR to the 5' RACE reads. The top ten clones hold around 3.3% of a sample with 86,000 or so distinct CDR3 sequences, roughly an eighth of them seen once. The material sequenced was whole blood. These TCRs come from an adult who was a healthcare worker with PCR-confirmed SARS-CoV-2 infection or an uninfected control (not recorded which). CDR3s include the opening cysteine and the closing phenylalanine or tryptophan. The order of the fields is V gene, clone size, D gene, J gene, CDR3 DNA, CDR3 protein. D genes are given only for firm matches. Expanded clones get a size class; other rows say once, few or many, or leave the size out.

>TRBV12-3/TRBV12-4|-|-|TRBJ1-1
TGTGCCAGCAGTCCAAGCACGGGGACTGAAGCTTTCTTT
CASSPSTGTEAFF
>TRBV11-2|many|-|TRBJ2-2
TGTGCCAGCACCAAACCGGGACTTCCGAGCGCCGGGGAGCTGTTTTTT
CASTKPGLPSAGELFF
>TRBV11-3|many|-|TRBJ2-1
TGTGCCAGCAGCTTCCGACCATCGGATGAGCAGTTCTTC
CASSFRPSDEQFF
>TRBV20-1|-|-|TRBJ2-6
TGCAGTGCGCTTAACGCCCAGGGATCTGGGGCCAACGTCCTGACTTTC
CSALNAQGSGANVLTF
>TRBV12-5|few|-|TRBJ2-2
TGTGCTAGTGCCCGAGGGTTCGGGGAGCTGTTTTTT
CASARGFGELFF
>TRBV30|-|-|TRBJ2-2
TGTGCCTGGAGTTCCTCGGGAGTAAACACCGGGGAGCTGTTTTTT
CAWSSSGVNTGELFF
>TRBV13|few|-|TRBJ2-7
TGTGCCAGCAGCGGGCCCCGTAGGGGTTACGAGCAGTACTTC
CASSGPRRGYEQYF
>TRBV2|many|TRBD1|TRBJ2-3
TGTGCCAGCAGTCCGGGACAGGGGACAGATACGCAGTATTTT
CASSPGQGTDTQYF
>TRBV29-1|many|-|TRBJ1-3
TGCAGCGGTTCAAAGAACACCATATATTTT
CSGSKNTIYF
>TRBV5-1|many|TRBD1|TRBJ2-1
TGCGCCAGCAGCTTGGAGGCAGGGGGTTACAATGAGCAGTTCTTC
CASSLEAGGYNEQFF
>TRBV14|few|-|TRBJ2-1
TGTGCCAGCAGCCAAGGGACAACTCAGGCGGTAACGGGGCAGTTCTTC
CASSQGTTQAVTGQFF
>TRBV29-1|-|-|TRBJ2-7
TGCAGCGTTGAAGGATCCTCCCCCTACGAGCAGTACTTC
CSVEGSSPYEQYF
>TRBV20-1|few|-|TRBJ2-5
TGCAGTGCTCGACAGAACCAAGAGACCCAGTACTTC
CSARQNQETQYF
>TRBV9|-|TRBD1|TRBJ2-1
TGTGCCAGCAGCAGAAAGGGACAGACGACCTTCAATGAGCAGTTCTTC
CASSRKGQTTFNEQFF
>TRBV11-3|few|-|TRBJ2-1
TGTGCCAGCAGCTTAGCGCCTAGCTCCTACAATGAGCAGTTCTTC
CASSLAPSSYNEQFF
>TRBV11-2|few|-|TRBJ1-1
TGTGCCAGCAGCCCTTTGTTGGACACTGAAGCTTTCTTT
CASSPLLDTEAFF
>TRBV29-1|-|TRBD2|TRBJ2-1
TGCAGCGTTGGAAGCGGGGTGAACAATGAGCAGTTCTTC
CSVGSGVNNEQFF
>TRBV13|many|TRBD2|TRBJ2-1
TGTGCCAGCAGCTTAGCAGATTGGGTAGCGGGTGAGCAGTTCTTC
CASSLADWVAGEQFF
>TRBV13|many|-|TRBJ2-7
TGTGCCAGCAGCTTAGGTAATTTGAGACAGAACTACGAGCAGTACTTC
CASSLGNLRQNYEQYF
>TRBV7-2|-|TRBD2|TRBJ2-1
TGTGCCAGCAGCTCTAGCGGGAGGTCCCTTCGGATGTCCTACAATGAGCAGTTCTTC
CASSSSGRSLRMSYNEQFF